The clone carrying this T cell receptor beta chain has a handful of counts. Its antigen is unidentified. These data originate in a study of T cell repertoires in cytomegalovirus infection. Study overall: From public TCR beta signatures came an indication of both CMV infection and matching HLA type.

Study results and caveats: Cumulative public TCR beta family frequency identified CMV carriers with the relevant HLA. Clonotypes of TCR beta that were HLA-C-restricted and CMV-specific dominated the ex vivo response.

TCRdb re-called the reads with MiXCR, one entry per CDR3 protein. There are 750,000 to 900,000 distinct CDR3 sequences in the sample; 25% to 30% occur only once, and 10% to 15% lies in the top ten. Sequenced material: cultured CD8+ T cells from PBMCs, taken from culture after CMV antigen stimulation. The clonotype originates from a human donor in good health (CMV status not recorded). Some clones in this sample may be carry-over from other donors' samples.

The CDR3 loop is CASTILGGDYGYTF. DNA for the CDR3: TGTGCCAGCACCATCCTGGGGGGCGACTATGGCTACACCTTC. The chain couples TRBV6-1 to TRBJ1-2; tentative D call: TRBD1 (6 bases). Germline V gives CDR1 MNHNS, CDR2 SASEGT. The CDR3 totals 14 residues. V was pared by 7 bases and J by 3 bases, with 15 bases between.